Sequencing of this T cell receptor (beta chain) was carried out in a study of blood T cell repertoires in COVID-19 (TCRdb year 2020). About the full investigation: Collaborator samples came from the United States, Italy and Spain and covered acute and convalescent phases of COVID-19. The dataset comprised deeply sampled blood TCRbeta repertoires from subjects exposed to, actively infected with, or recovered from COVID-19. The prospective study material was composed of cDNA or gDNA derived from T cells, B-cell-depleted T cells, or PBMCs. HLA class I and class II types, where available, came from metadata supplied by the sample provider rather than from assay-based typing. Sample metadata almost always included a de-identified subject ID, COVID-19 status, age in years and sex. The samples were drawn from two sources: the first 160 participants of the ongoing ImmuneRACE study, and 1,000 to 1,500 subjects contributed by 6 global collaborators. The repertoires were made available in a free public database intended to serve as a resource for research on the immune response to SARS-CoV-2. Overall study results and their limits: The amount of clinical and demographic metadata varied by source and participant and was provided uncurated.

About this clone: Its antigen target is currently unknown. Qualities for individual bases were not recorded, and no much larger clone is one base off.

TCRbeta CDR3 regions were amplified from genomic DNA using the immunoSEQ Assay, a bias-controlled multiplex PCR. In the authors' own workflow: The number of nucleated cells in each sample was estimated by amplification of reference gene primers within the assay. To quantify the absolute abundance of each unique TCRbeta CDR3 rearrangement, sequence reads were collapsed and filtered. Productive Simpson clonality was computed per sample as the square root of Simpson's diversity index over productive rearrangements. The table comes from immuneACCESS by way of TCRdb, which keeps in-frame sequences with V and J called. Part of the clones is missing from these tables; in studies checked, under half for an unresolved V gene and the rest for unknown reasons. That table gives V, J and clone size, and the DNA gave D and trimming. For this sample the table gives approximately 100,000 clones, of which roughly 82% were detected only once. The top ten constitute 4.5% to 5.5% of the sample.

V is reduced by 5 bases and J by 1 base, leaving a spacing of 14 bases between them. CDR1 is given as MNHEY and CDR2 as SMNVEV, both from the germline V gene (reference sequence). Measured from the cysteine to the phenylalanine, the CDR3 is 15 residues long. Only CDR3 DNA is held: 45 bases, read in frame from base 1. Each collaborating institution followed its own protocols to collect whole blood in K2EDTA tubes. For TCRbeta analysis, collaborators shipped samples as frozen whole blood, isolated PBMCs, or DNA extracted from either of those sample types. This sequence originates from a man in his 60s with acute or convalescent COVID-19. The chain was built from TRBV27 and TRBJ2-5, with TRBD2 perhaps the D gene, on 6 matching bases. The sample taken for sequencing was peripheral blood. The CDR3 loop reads CASSQTTRPQETQYF. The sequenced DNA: TGTGCCAGCAGTCAAACGACTAGGCCCCAAGAGACCCAGTACTTC.